These 9 T cell receptor beta chains came from one sample sequenced in a study of blood T cell repertoires in COVID-19. Profiling relied on immunoSEQ multiplex PCR, and the TCRdb table lists in-frame clones only, not all of them. The sample has 310,000 or so clones, about nine tenths seen once. Sequenced: peripheral blood. These receptors were taken from a woman aged 45 to 65 who had recovered from COVID-19.

The rearrangement uses TRBV7-8 and TRBJ2-2, with D possibly matching TRBD2 (5 bases). V was trimmed by 5 bases and J by 7 bases, leaving 17 bases between them. This CDR3 region has 15 residues. Per the germline V gene, CDR1 is SGHVS and CDR2 is FQNEAQ. The CDR3 is CASSPREGNNGELFF. The CDR3 DNA is TGTGCCAGCAGCCCGCGCGAGGGAAATAACGGGGAGCTGTTTTTT.

The chain links TRBV19 to TRBJ1-1; tentatively, D is TRBD1 (5 bases). The ends were cut back, 8 bases at V and 0 bases at J, with 22 bases in the middle. Germline CDR1 LNHDA, CDR2 SQIVND (reference sequence). The CDR3 runs 17 residues. The CDR3 DNA sequence: TGTGCCAGTCACCGTTGGGGGGAACAAACCTTGAACACTGAAGCTTTCTTT. Translated, it gives CASHRWGEQTLNTEAFF. The complete variable domain, with remaining parts taken from reference TRBV19 and TRBJ1-1, reads DGGITQSPKYLFRKEGQNVTLSCEQNLNHDAMYWYRQDPGQGLRLIYYSQIVNDFQKGDIAEGYSVSREKKESFPLTVTSAQKNPTAFYLCASHRWGEQTLNTEAFFGQGTRLTVV.

The sample holds a few counts of this clone. The chain has TRBV14 and TRBJ2-1; D unclear. This CDR3 spans 14 amino acids. Germline V gives CDR1 SGHDN, CDR2 FVKESK. Trimming removed 1 base at V and 4 bases at J, with 8 bases between. CDR3 nucleotides: TGTGCCAGCAGCCAAGGTCTTCTGTACAATGAGCAGTTCTTC. Translated: CASSQGLLYNEQFF.

This chain connects TRBV6-5 to TRBJ1-1; TRBD1 is a possible D gene (6 bases). Germline V gene sequence: CDR1 MNHEY, CDR2 SVGAGI. The CDR3 is made up of 16 amino acids. The V end was cut by 0 bases, the J end by 3 bases, with 14 bases between. In nucleotides, the CDR3 is TGTGCCAGCAGTTACTCGTACCCAGGGGAGCACACTGAAGCTTTCTTT. Translated: CASSYSYPGEHTEAFF.

The chain couples TRBV5-1 to TRBJ1-2; TRBD1 is a possible D gene (6 bases). This CDR3 is built from 14 residues. The germline V gene encodes CDR1 SGHRS and CDR2 YFSETQ. V was trimmed by 1 base and J by 3 bases, leaving 10 bases between them. Here the CDR3 DNA reads TGCGCCAGCAGCTTGCCAGGGGCTTACTATGGCTACACCTTC. Translating it yields CASSLPGAYYGYTF.

Only one count was recorded for this clone. The chain employs TRBV4-2 and TRBJ2-3; 7 bases match TRBD2. The CDR3 runs 17 residues. Germline V lookup: CDR1 LGHNA, CDR2 YNFKEQ. The V gene end was trimmed by 4 bases and the J gene end by 0 bases; junction bases not matched to a gene: 10. The CDR3 is CASSPGGGRGSTDTQYF. CDR3 bases: TGTGCCAGCAGCCCCGGGGGTGGGAGGGGTAGCACAGATACGCAGTATTTT.

The gene calls are TRBV10-3 and TRBJ2-7; D perhaps matches TRBD1 (6 bases). The CDR3 totals 13 residues. The V end was cut by 9 bases, the J end by 8 bases, with 20 bases between. Germline CDR1 reads ENHRY; CDR2 reads SYGVKD. The CDR3 sequence: CAIRGQGNSKQYF. The DNA of the CDR3 is TGTGCCATTCGTGGCCAGGGGAATTCCAAGCAGTACTTC.

CDR3 nucleotides: TGTGCCAGTAGTGTACAGGGTGGGAGCAATCAGCCCCAGCATTTT. This translates into CASSVQGGSNQPQHF. V and J are TRBV19 and TRBJ1-5, with D maybe TRBD1 (6 bases). V lost 5 bases and J 1 base, leaving 12 bases between the germline ends. This CDR3 is built from 15 residues. Germline CDR1 LNHDA, CDR2 SQIVND (reference sequence). Full variable domain (missing parts from reference TRBV19 and TRBJ1-5): DGGITQSPKYLFRKEGQNVTLSCEQNLNHDAMYWYRQDPGQGLRLIYYSQIVNDFQKGDIAEGYSVSREKKESFPLTVTSAQKNPTAFYLCASSVQGGSNQPQHFGDGTRLSIL.

The V call is TRBV5-6, the J call TRBJ2-1; 9 nucleotides line up with TRBD2. Germline assignment: CDR1 SGHDT and CDR2 YYEEEE. V lost 1 base, J lost 10 bases, and 18 bases stayed unmatched. The length of the CDR3 is 18 residues. This CDR3 is CASSLLVASGRPRLEQFF. The CDR3 DNA reads as TGTGCCAGCAGCTTGTTGGTAGCAAGCGGGAGGCCGCGACTCGAGCAGTTCTTC.